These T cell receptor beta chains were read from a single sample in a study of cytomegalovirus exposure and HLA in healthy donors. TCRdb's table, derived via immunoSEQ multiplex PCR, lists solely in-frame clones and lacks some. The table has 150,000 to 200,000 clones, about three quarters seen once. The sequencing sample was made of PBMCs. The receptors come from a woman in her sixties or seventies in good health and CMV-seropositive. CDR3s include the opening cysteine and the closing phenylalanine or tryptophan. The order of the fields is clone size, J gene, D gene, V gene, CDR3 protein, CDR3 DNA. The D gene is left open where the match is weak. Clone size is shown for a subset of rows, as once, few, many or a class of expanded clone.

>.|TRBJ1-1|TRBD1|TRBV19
CASTNDRGHSEAFF
TGTGCCAGTACCAACGACAGGGGGCATTCTGAAGCTTTCTTT
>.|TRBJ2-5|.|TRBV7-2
CASSRYQETQYF
TGTGCCAGCAGCCGGTACCAAGAGACCCAGTACTTC
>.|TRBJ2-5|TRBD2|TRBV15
CATSSLAGGRGETQYF
TGTGCCACCAGCAGTCTGGCGGGAGGGCGGGGGGAGACCCAGTACTTC
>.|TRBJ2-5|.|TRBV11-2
CASTPPWEMETQYF
TGTGCCAGCACCCCCCCATGGGAGATGGAGACCCAGTACTTC
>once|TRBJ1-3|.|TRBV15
CATSRDPGGGNTIYF
TGTGCCACCAGCAGAGATCCGGGAGGGGGAAACACCATATATTTT
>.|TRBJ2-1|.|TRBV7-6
CASSLVRGMDEQFF
TGTGCCAGCAGCTTAGTTCGGGGGATGGATGAGCAGTTCTTC
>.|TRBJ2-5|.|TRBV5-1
CASSPGWQETQYF
TGCGCCAGCAGCCCGGGTTGGCAAGAGACCCAGTACTTC
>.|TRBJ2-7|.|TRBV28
CASSYRYPYEQYF
TGTGCCAGCAGTTACCGGTACCCCTACGAGCAGTACTTC
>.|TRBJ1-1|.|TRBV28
CASSFGRGRPKAFF
TGTGCCAGCAGTTTTGGTCGGGGAAGGCCCAAAGCTTTCTTT
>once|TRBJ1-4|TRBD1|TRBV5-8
CASRIQDRVYGKLFF
TGTGCCAGCCGTATACAGGACAGGGTTTATGGAAAACTGTTTTTT
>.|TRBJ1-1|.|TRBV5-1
CASSLVNTEAFF
TGCGCCAGCAGCTTGGTAAACACTGAAGCTTTCTTT
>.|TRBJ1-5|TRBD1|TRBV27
CASSLQGAWDQPQHF
TGTGCCAGCAGTTTACAGGGGGCGTGGGATCAGCCCCAGCATTTT
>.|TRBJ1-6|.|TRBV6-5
CASSYSGNGNSPLHF
TGTGCCAGCAGTTACAGCGGCAATGGAAATTCACCCCTCCACTTT
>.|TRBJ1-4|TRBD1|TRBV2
CASSKQGPNEKLFF
TGTGCCAGCAGTAAACAGGGGCCTAATGAAAAACTGTTTTTT
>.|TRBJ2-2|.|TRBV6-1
CASETGNTGELFF
TGTGCCAGCGAAACAGGGAACACCGGGGAGCTGTTTTTT
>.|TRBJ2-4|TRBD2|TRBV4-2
CASSQDYLAGGPTKNIQYF
TGTGCCAGCAGCCAAGATTACCTAGCGGGAGGGCCGACCAAAAACATTCAGTACTTC
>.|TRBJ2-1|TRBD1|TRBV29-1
CSVGGQYNEQFF
TGCAGCGTTGGGGGACAGTACAATGAGCAGTTCTTC
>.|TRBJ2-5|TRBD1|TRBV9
CASSVEGTGRETQYF
TGTGCCAGCAGCGTAGAGGGGACAGGGCGAGAGACCCAGTACTTC
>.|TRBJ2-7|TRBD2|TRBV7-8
CASTGTSGNEQYF
TGTGCCAGCACCGGGACTAGCGGGAACGAGCAGTACTTC
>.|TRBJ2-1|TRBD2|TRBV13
CASSSTSGPAIYNEQFF
TGTGCCAGCAGCTCGACTAGCGGGCCGGCTATCTACAATGAGCAGTTCTTC
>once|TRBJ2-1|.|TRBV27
CASGEDKFYNEQFF
TGTGCCAGCGGGGAGGACAAGTTCTACAATGAGCAGTTCTTC
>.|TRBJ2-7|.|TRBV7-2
CASSLLLRGAGYEQYF
TGTGCCAGCAGCTTATTGCTTCGGGGGGCAGGGTACGAGCAGTACTTC
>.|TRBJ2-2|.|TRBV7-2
CASKPTGPGELFF
TGTGCCAGCAAACCAACAGGGCCCGGGGAGCTGTTTTTT
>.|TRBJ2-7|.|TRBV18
CASSPPALYEQYF
TGTGCCAGCTCGCCACCGGCCCTCTACGAGCAGTACTTC
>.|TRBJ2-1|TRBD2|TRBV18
CASSSSGGAREQFF
TGTGCCAGCTCGTCTAGCGGGGGGGCTAGAGAGCAGTTCTTC
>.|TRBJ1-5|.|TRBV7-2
CASSSQGRQPQHF
TGTGCCAGCAGCTCACAGGGACGTCAGCCCCAGCATTTT
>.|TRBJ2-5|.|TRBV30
CAWSVRGSPSGTQYF
TGTGCCTGGAGTGTACGCGGCAGTCCGTCGGGGACCCAGTACTTC
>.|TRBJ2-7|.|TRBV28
CASSFVQGTSYEQYF
TGTGCCAGCAGTTTTGTACAGGGCACGTCCTACGAGCAGTACTTC
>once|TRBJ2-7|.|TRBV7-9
CASSLGQREQYF
TGTGCCAGCAGCCTAGGCCAGCGCGAGCAGTACTTC
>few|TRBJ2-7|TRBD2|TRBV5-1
CASSLVGGFSYEQYF
TGCGCCAGCAGCTTGGTGGGAGGGTTCTCCTACGAGCAGTACTTC
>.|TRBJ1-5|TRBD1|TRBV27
CASRGQGAGQPQHF
TGTGCCAGCAGGGGACAGGGGGCTGGTCAGCCCCAGCATTTT
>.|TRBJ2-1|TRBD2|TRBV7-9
CASSSTSGGLYNEQFF
TGTGCCAGCAGCTCTACTAGCGGGGGGCTTTACAATGAGCAGTTCTTC
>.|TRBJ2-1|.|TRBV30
CAWRERQFGRDLNEQFF
TGTGCCTGGAGGGAGAGGCAGTTTGGGCGGGATCTCAATGAGCAGTTCTTC
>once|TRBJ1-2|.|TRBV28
CASSLTGERGYTF
TGTGCCAGCAGTTTAACCGGGGAGAGAGGCTACACCTTC
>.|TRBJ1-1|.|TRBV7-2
CASSSYRAEAFF
TGTGCCAGCAGCTCCTACAGGGCTGAAGCTTTCTTT
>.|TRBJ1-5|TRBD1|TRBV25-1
CASSEDRGPQHF
TGTGCCAGCAGTGAAGACAGGGGGCCCCAGCATTTT
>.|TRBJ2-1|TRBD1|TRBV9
CASSASGTGDGEQFF
TGTGCCAGCAGCGCGTCCGGGACAGGGGATGGTGAGCAGTTCTTC
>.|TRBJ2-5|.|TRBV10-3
CAISPLGDHPGKTQYF
TGTGCCATCAGCCCTTTGGGTGACCACCCGGGGAAGACCCAGTACTTC
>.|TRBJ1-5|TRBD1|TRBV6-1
CASSGIKDRGPDQPQHF
TGTGCCAGCAGTGGTATCAAGGACAGGGGGCCTGATCAGCCCCAGCATTTT
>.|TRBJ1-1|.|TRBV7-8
CASSLGGREKAFF
TGTGCCAGCAGCTTAGGGGGGCGGGAGAAAGCTTTCTTT
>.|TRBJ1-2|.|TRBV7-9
CASTGGDASYGYTF
TGTGCCAGCACCGGGGGGGACGCCTCCTATGGCTACACCTTC
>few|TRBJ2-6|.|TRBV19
CASSIVAGRSRANVLTF
TGTGCCAGTAGTATAGTGGCGGGCCGGTCGCGGGCCAACGTCCTGACTTTC
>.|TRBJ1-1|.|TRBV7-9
CASSPPRGENTEAFF
TGTGCCAGCAGCCCTCCCCGAGGAGAGAACACTGAAGCTTTCTTT
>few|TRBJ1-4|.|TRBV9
CASGGATASTNEKLFF
TGTGCCAGCGGGGGCGCCACCGCGTCAACTAATGAAAAACTGTTTTTT
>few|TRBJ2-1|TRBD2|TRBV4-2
CASSQDQRTSHEQFF
TGTGCCAGCAGCCAAGATCAACGGACTAGCCATGAGCAGTTCTTC
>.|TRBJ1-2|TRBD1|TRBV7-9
CASSGRDRDYGYTF
TGTGCCAGCAGCGGGAGGGACAGGGACTATGGCTACACCTTC
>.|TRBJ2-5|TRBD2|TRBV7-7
CASSLAGGALQETQYF
TGTGCCAGCAGCTTAGCCGGGGGGGCCCTACAAGAGACCCAGTACTTC
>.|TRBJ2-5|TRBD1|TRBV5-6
CASSSGQGVPETQYF
TGTGCCAGCAGCTCCGGACAGGGCGTCCCAGAGACCCAGTACTTC
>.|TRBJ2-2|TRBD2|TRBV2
CASRERGTTGELFF
TGTGCCAGCAGGGAGCGGGGGACCACCGGGGAGCTGTTTTTT
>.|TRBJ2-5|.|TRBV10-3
CAIRGAGEQYF
TGTGCCATCCGGGGTGCTGGGGAGCAGTACTTC